This T cell receptor beta chain was sequenced in a study of T cell repertoires in cytomegalovirus infection. Study overall: Shared public TCR beta signatures pointed to both CMV infection and a matching HLA type. The study's findings and limits: People with CMV and the relevant HLA were identified by cumulative public TCR beta family frequency. Clonotypes of TCR beta that were HLA-C-restricted and CMV-specific dominated the ex vivo response.

Each CDR3 protein is one row after TCRdb ran MiXCR on the reads. The sample has nearly 650,000 distinct CDR3 sequences, approximately 25% seen once; the top ten hold 6.5% to 10%. Comment on this clonotype: Its antigen is still unknown.

This TCR was sampled from a human donor in good health (CMV status not recorded). Some clones in this sample may be carry-over from other donors' samples. The sequenced material came from CD8+ T cells from PBMCs.

As DNA, the CDR3 is TGCAGCGTTGAAGCCCCGGGGACAACATTTACAGATACGCAGTATTTT. Translated, it gives CSVEAPGTTFTDTQYF. V gene TRBV29-1 combines with J gene TRBJ2-3, with D possibly matching TRBD1 (6 bases). This CDR3 spans 16 amino acids. CDR1 is SQVTM and CDR2 is ANQGSEA in the germline V gene. The germline V and J ends were trimmed by 1 base and 3 bases, with 17 bases remaining between them.